The present entry profiles one T cell receptor (beta chain) with its context. Its target is unknown. There are 14 residues in the CDR3. The germline V and J ends were trimmed by 0 bases and 1 base, with 7 bases remaining between them. Germline V lookup: CDR1 SGHRS, CDR2 YFSETQ. The sample belongs to a study of spatial heterogeneity in lung cancer. The overall study: The roughly 68 donors had untreated early-stage non-small cell lung cancer. Sequence detection consistently recorded a greater number of beta-chain than alpha-chain sequences. Broader study findings: Detection of ubiquitous tumor TCRs in blood was higher at resection than follow-up.

In the library, each TCR cDNA molecule bore its own unique molecular identifier. In TCRdb, the 5' RACE reads were re-called with MiXCR into one record per CDR3 protein. The sample yields some 54,000 distinct CDR3 sequences, roughly 7.4% seen once. Specified time point: blood at routine non-recurrence follow-up after resection. TCRs were sequenced from unsorted whole RNA of tumor, nontumor lung or PBMC. This chain links TRBV5-1 with TRBJ1-1; D ambiguous. This sequence was found in a female donor with early-stage non-small cell lung cancer. Specimen: PBMCs, collected at follow-up. The CDR3 coding sequence is TGCGCCAGCAGCTTGGATCCGGGGAACACTGAAGCTTTCTTT. The encoded protein is CASSLDPGNTEAFF.